A selection of T cell receptor beta chains follows, all from one sample in a study of radiation and T cells in renal cell carcinoma. Measured with immunoSEQ multiplex PCR; TCRdb has only the in-frame clones, and not every one. The table has 130,000 or so clones, approximately 87% seen once. Sequencing used blood, obtained from a patient whose treatment included radiotherapy and nephrectomy. These TCRs come from a woman aged 45-65 years with renal cell carcinoma. Both conserved end residues are part of each CDR3. The D gene is left open where the match is weak. Clone size is stated in some rows and not others, as once, few, many or a class when expanded.

V	D	size	J	CDR3	DNA
TRBV7-2	-	-	TRBJ2-1	CASSLGGLMSYNEQFF	TGTGCCAGCAGCTTAGGAGGATTGATGTCCTACAATGAGCAGTTCTTC
TRBV11-2	TRBD2	-	TRBJ2-7	CASSPGGLAGGTYEQYF	TGTGCCAGCAGCCCCGGGGGACTAGCGGGGGGGACTTACGAGCAGTACTTC
TRBV18	-	-	TRBJ2-7	CASSPLDGDPYEQYF	TGTGCCAGCTCACCACTAGACGGGGACCCCTACGAGCAGTACTTC
TRBV9	-	-	TRBJ1-5	CASSETVGVGQPQHF	TGTGCCAGCAGCGAGACCGTGGGGGTCGGGCAGCCCCAGCATTTT
TRBV18	-	-	TRBJ1-5	CASSPGENQPQHF	TGTGCCAGCTCACCCGGGGAGAATCAGCCCCAGCATTTT
TRBV7-2	-	few	TRBJ2-7	CASSPRSGGAGGSYEQYF	TGTGCCAGCAGCCCTCGCTCCGGCGGGGCTGGGGGATCCTACGAGCAGTACTTC
TRBV4-3	TRBD1	-	TRBJ2-7	CASSPRRTQGASYEQYF	TGCGCCAGCAGCCCCCGGAGGACCCAGGGGGCGTCGTACGAGCAGTACTTC
TRBV29-1	-	once	TRBJ2-3	CSVSPGQLTDTQYF	TGCAGCGTTTCTCCAGGACAACTCACAGATACGCAGTATTTT
TRBV9	-	-	TRBJ2-2	CASSVGQTLPGELFF	TGTGCCAGCAGCGTAGGGCAGACCCTCCCCGGGGAGCTGTTTTTT
TRBV21-1	-	-	TRBJ1-1	CASNRDSQHTEAFF	TGTGCCAGCAACCGGGACAGCCAACACACTGAAGCTTTCTTT
TRBV27	-	few	TRBJ1-2	CASGRTPYYGYTF	TGTGCCAGCGGACGGACGCCTTACTATGGCTACACCTTC
TRBV4-2	TRBD2	-	TRBJ2-7	CASSQEGGIYEQYF	TGTGCCAGCAGCCAAGAGGGGGGGATCTACGAGCAGTACTTC
TRBV9	-	-	TRBJ2-1	CASSVGLVYNEQFF	TGTGCCAGCAGCGTAGGGCTAGTTTACAATGAGCAGTTCTTC
TRBV5-6	-	-	TRBJ2-7	CASSLAAYEQYF	TGTGCCAGCAGCTTGGCGGCCTACGAGCAGTACTTC
TRBV7-9	-	-	TRBJ1-2	CASSDTPDYGYTF	TGTGCCAGCAGCGATACCCCGGACTATGGCTACACCTTC
TRBV5-1	TRBD1	-	TRBJ1-5	CASSLTGVNSNQPQHF	TGCGCCAGCAGCTTGACAGGGGTAAATAGCAATCAGCCCCAGCATTTT
TRBV28	TRBD1	-	TRBJ1-5	CASTEGQINQPQHF	TGTGCCAGCACCGAGGGACAGATTAATCAGCCCCAGCATTTT
TRBV10-3	TRBD1	once	TRBJ1-3	CAIRDRRPTRSSGNTIYF	TGTGCCATCAGGGACAGGAGACCAACTAGATCCTCTGGAAACACCATATATTTT
TRBV5-6	TRBD1	-	TRBJ1-5	CASSLWTGSNSNQPQHF	TGTGCCAGCAGCTTGTGGACAGGTAGTAATAGCAATCAGCCCCAGCATTTT
TRBV27	-	-	TRBJ2-1	CASSFDQLNEQFF	TGTGCCAGCAGTTTTGACCAGCTCAATGAGCAGTTCTTC
TRBV10-2	-	-	TRBJ1-3	CASSGNTIYF	TGCGCCAGCAGTGGAAACACCATATATTTT
TRBV14	TRBD1	-	TRBJ1-2	CASSPLGQGTNYGYTF	TGTGCCAGCAGCCCTCTGGGACAGGGTACTAACTATGGCTACACCTTC
TRBV7-8	TRBD1	-	TRBJ2-4	CASSSQDRGLNIQYF	TGTGCCAGCAGTTCACAGGACAGGGGATTGAACATTCAGTACTTC
TRBV30	-	-	TRBJ2-2	CAWRHSGKNTGELFF	TGTGCCTGGAGGCATTCAGGGAAGAACACCGGGGAGCTGTTTTTT
TRBV9	-	-	TRBJ1-2	CASSAPVGAGYTF	TGTGCCAGCAGCGCCCCAGTGGGGGCTGGCTACACCTTC
TRBV5-1	TRBD1	-	TRBJ1-5	CASSQGTDVNQPQHF	TGCGCCAGCAGCCAAGGGACAGATGTAAATCAGCCCCAGCATTTT
TRBV7-9	TRBD2	-	TRBJ2-1	CASSYRTSANEQFF	TGTGCCAGCAGCTATCGGACTAGCGCCAATGAGCAGTTCTTC
TRBV6-4	-	few	TRBJ2-1	CALPAGKTYNEQFF	TGTGCCCTACCGGCGGGTAAAACCTACAATGAGCAGTTCTTC
TRBV14	TRBD2	-	TRBJ2-2	CASSYRVAGFTGELFF	TGTGCCAGCAGCTATCGGGTAGCGGGATTCACCGGGGAGCTGTTTTTT
TRBV28	TRBD1	-	TRBJ1-2	CASSSTGGIGGGYTF	TGTGCCAGCAGTTCAACAGGGGGCATCGGAGGTGGCTACACCTTC
TRBV6-6	-	once	TRBJ1-2	CASSSTHGYTF	TGTGCCAGCAGTTCCACCCACGGCTACACCTTC
TRBV5-4	TRBD2	-	TRBJ2-5	CASSPSGGWGTETQYF	TGTGCCAGCAGCCCTAGCGGGGGGTGGGGGACAGAGACCCAGTACTTC
TRBV6-5	-	-	TRBJ1-5	CASSYVDGQHF	TGTGCCAGCAGTTACGTCGACGGCCAGCATTTT
TRBV6-5	-	-	TRBJ2-1	CASSPAPYGEQFF	TGTGCCAGCAGCCCCGCTCCGTACGGAGAGCAGTTCTTC
TRBV10-1	-	-	TRBJ2-7	CASSSRLRGYEQYF	TGCGCCAGCAGTAGCAGGTTACGTGGCTACGAGCAGTACTTC
TRBV10-1	-	-	TRBJ2-3	CASSESFQPGTDTQYF	TGCGCCAGCAGTGAGTCGTTCCAACCCGGCACAGATACGCAGTATTTT
TRBV5-1	-	-	TRBJ1-1	CASSLVGSMNTEAFF	TGCGCCAGCAGCTTGGTTGGGAGCATGAACACTGAAGCTTTCTTT
TRBV5-6	TRBD2	-	TRBJ2-7	CASSPGLAGVYEQYF	TGTGCCAGCAGCCCCGGACTAGCGGGAGTGTACGAGCAGTACTTC
TRBV2	-	-	TRBJ1-2	CASSVRGESGYTF	TGTGCCAGCAGTGTGAGGGGGGAAAGTGGCTACACCTTC
TRBV6-4	-	-	TRBJ2-3	CASSDSSLATDTQYF	TGTGCCAGCAGTGACTCCTCACTAGCCACAGATACGCAGTATTTT
TRBV29-1	TRBD1	-	TRBJ1-4	CSGSGGSNEKLFF	TGCAGCGGCTCAGGGGGATCTAATGAAAAACTGTTTTTT
TRBV28	-	few	TRBJ2-7	CASSPPAHYEQYF	TGTGCCAGCAGTCCCCCCGCCCACTACGAGCAGTACTTC
TRBV9	-	once	TRBJ2-2	CASSATTGLTGELFF	TGTGCCAGCAGCGCCACAACAGGACTCACCGGGGAGCTGTTTTTT
TRBV10-3	TRBD1	-	TRBJ1-5	CAISESRTGGNQPQHF	TGTGCCATCAGTGAGTCGCGGACAGGGGGCAATCAGCCCCAGCATTTT
TRBV15	-	-	TRBJ2-1	CATSPGEDNEQFF	TGTGCCACCAGCCCCGGAGAGGACAATGAGCAGTTCTTC
TRBV30	-	-	TRBJ1-1	CAWSDTGIEAFF	TGTGCCTGGAGCGATACAGGGATTGAAGCTTTCTTT
TRBV15	-	-	TRBJ1-1	CATSSPDRNTEAFF	TGTGCCACCAGCAGCCCAGACAGGAACACTGAAGCTTTCTTT
TRBV7-2	TRBD2	-	TRBJ2-5	CASSITSGVSETQYF	TGTGCCAGCAGCATTACTAGCGGGGTTTCGGAGACCCAGTACTTC